The rows below give T cell receptor beta chains drawn from one sample of a study of cytomegalovirus exposure and HLA in healthy donors. TCRdb keeps only in-frame clones here, not all; method: immunoSEQ multiplex PCR. The table includes under 300,000 clones, approximately 84% detected once. Material: PBMCs. These receptors were collected from a woman in her twenties or thirties in good health and CMV-seropositive. Both conserved end residues are trimmed from each CDR3. D genes are given only for firm matches.

cdr3_aa,v_call,d_call
ASSLQGPNSGNTIY,TRBV7-8,NA
ASSQDDPNYGYT,TRBV4-1,NA
ASSVPGGGGNQPQH,TRBV28,NA
SVDRGYQETQY,TRBV29-1,TRBD1
ASSIGLAVNTGELF,TRBV19,TRBD2
ASSSRSGSGEKLF,TRBV7-9,NA
SADLTGTGEAGYT,TRBV29-1,TRBD1
ASSESTGGPYEQY,TRBV10-1,TRBD2
ASRTTGGTPNTEAF,TRBV19,TRBD1
ASTLEAEQETQY,TRBV11-3,NA
ASSLEGGGGYNEQF,TRBV11-2,NA